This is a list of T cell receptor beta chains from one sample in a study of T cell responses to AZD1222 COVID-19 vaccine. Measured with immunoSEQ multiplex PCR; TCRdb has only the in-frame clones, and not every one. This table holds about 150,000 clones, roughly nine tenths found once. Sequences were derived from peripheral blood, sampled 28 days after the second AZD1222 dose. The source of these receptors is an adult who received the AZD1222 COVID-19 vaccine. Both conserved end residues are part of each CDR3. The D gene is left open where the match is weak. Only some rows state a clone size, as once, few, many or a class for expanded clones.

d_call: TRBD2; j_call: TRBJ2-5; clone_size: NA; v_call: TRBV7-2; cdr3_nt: TGTGCCAGCAGCTCGGACTGGAGTCCCACGGGACTAGCTGAGACCCAGTACTTC; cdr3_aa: CASSSDWSPTGLAETQYF
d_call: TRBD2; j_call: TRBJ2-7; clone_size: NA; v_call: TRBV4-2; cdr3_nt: TGTGCCAGCAGCCACGGACTAGCGGGGGCCTCCTACGAGCAGTACTTC; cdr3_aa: CASSHGLAGASYEQYF
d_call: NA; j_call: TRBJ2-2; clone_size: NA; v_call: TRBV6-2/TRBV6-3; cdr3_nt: TGTGCCAGCAGTTACCTCCCGGACTCAGTTCCTACCGGGGAGCTGTTTTTT; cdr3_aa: CASSYLPDSVPTGELFF
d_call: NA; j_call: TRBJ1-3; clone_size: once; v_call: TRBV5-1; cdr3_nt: TGCGCCAGCAGCTTCGGGGTAAGCTCTGGAAACACCATATATTTT; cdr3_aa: CASSFGVSSGNTIYF
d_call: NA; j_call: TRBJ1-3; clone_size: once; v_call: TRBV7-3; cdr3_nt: TGTGCCAGCAGCCAAGACGGCCTCTCTGGAAACACCATATATTTT; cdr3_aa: CASSQDGLSGNTIYF
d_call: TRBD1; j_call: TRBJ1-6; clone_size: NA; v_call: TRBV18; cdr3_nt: TGTGCCAGCTCACCCGGGACAGCCGGCAATTCACCCCTCCACTTT; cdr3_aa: CASSPGTAGNSPLHF
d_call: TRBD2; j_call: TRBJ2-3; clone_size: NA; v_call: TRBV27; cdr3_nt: TGTGCCAGCAGCAAACCTAGCGGGAGTTCCCCAGATACGCAGTATTTT; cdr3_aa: CASSKPSGSSPDTQYF
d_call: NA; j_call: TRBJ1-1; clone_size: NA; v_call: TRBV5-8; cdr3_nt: TGTGCCAGCAGCCTTTCTATCGGTAACACTGAAGCTTTCTTT; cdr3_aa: CASSLSIGNTEAFF
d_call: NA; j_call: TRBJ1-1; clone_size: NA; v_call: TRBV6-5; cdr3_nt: TGTGCCAGCAGTTACAGGGGTAACACTGAAGCTTTCTTT; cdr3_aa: CASSYRGNTEAFF
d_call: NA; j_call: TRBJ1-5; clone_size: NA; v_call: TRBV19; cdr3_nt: TGTGCCAGTATGATTAGGGATAGCAATCAGCCCCAGCATTTT; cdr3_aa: CASMIRDSNQPQHF
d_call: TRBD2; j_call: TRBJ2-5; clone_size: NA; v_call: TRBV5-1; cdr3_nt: TGCGCCAGCAGCTTAAATAGCGGGAGGGAGACCCAGTACTTC; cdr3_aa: CASSLNSGRETQYF
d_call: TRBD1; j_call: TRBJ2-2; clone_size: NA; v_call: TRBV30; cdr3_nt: TGTGCCTGGACAGGACAGGGGGCCACCGGGGAGCTGTTTTTT; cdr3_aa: CAWTGQGATGELFF
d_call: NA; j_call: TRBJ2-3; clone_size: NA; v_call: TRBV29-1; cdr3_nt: TGCAGCGTTGACTCCTCAGATACGCAGTATTTT; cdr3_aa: CSVDSSDTQYF
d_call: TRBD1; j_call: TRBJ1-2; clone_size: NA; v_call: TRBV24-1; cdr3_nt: TGTGCCACCAGTGACCCGGACAGGGCCTATGGCTACACCTTC; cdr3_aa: CATSDPDRAYGYTF
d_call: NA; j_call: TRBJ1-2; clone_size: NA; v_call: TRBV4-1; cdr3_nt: TGCGCCAGCAGACTACCAGGGGCAGACTATGGCTACACCTTC; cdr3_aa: CASRLPGADYGYTF
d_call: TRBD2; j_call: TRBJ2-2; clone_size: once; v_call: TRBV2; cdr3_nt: TGTGCCAGCACTTACAAAAAGCTAGCGGGGGTCTCGAACACCGGGGAGCTGTTTTTT; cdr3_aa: CASTYKKLAGVSNTGELFF
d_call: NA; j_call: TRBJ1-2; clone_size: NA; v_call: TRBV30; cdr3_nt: TGTGCCTGGACGCAGGGAGGTACTGGCTACACCTTC; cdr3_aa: CAWTQGGTGYTF
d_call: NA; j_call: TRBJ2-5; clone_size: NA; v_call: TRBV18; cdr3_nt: TGTGCCAGCTCACCCGGAGTGGGGGGAGAGACCCAGTACTTC; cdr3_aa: CASSPGVGGETQYF
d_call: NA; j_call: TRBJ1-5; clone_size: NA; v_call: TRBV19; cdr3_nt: TGTGCCAGACTATCTTCGCGGGGTCGCGTTAGCAATCAGCCCCAGCATTTT; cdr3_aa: CARLSSRGRVSNQPQHF
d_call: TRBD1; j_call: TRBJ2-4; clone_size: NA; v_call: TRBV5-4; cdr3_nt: TGTGCCAGCAGCAGAGGGGGGACAGGGATTGGAAACATTCAGTACTTC; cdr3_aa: CASSRGGTGIGNIQYF
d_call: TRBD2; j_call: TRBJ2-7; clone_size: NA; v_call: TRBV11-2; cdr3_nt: TGTGCCAGCAGCTTAGACGGACTAGCGGAGGAGCAGTACTTC; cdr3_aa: CASSLDGLAEEQYF
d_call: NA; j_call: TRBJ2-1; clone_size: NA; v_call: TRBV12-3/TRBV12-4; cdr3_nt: TGTGCCAGCACTCCAAAGGATGAGCAGTTCTTC; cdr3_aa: CASTPKDEQFF
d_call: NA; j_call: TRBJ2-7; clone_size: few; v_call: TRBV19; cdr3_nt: TGTGCCAGTAGTATTGTGTCGAGCGAAAGATACGAGCAGTACTTC; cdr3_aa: CASSIVSSERYEQYF
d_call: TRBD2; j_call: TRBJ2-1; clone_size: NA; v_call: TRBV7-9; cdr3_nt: TGTGCCAGCAGCGCCGGGACTAGCGGGAGCTCCTACAATGAGCAGTTCTTC; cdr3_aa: CASSAGTSGSSYNEQFF
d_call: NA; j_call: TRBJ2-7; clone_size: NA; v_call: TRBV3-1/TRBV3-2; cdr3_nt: TGTGCCAGCAGCCCTGGACTATCACGCCTTTACGAGCAGTACTTC; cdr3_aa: CASSPGLSRLYEQYF
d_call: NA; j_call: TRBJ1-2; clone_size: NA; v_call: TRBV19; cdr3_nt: TGTGCCAGTAGTATACAAAAGGACGGACGTGGGGGCTACACCTTC; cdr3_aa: CASSIQKDGRGGYTF
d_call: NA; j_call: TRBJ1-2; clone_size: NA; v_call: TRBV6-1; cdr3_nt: TGTGCCAGCAGTGAAGCGCTTCTGACGGCTATGGGCTACACCTTC; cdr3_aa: CASSEALLTAMGYTF
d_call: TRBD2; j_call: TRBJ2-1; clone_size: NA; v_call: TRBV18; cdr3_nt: TGTGCCAGCTCACCGGACGGGACTAGCGGGATTTGGGAGCAGTTCTTC; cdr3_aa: CASSPDGTSGIWEQFF
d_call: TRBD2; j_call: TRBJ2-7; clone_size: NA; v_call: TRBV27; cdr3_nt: TGTGCCAGCAGTTTAATTTACCGTAGTAGCGGGGGGTCTTGGGAGCAGTACTTC; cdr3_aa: CASSLIYRSSGGSWEQYF
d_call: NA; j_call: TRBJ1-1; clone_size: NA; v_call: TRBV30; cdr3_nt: TGTGCCTGGATGCGACAGTGGAACACTGAAGCTTTCTTT; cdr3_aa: CAWMRQWNTEAFF
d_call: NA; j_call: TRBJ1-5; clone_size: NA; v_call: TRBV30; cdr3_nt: TGTGCCTGCTCCGGACAGAACAATCAGCCCCAGCATTTT; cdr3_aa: CACSGQNNQPQHF
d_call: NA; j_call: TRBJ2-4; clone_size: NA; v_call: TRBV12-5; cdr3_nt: TGTGCTAGTGGTTCGCCGACAGACACACTAGCCAAAAACATTCAGTACTTC; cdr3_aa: CASGSPTDTLAKNIQYF
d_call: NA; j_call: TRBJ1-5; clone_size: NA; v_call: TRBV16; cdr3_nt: TGTGCCAGCAGCCAATTACGGGGGCCGGGAGGCAATCAGCCCCAGCATTTT; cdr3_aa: CASSQLRGPGGNQPQHF
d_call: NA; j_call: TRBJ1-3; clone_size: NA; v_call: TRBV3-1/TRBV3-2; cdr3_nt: TGTGCCAGCAGCCACGGGCCCAGACAGAGCTCTGGAAACACCATATATTTT; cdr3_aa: CASSHGPRQSSGNTIYF
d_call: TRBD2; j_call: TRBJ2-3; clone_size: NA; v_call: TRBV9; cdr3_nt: TGTGCCAGCAGCGTAGTCGGGCGGGAGAGTAGCACAGATACGCAGTATTTT; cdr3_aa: CASSVVGRESSTDTQYF
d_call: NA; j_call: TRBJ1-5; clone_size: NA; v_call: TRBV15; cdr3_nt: TGTGCCACCAGCAGTACACAGGGTTATAGCAATCAGCCCCAGCATTTT; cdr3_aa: CATSSTQGYSNQPQHF
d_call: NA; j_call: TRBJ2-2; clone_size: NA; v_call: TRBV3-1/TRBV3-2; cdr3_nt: TGTGCCAGCAGCCTTTGGTCCGGGGAGCTGTTTTTT; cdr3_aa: CASSLWSGELFF
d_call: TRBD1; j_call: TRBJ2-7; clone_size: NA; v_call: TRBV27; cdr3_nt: TGTGCCACCGGGACAGGGTACGAGCAGTACTTC; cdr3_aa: CATGTGYEQYF
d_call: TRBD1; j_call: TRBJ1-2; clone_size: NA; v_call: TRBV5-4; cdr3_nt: TGTGCCAGCAGCTGGGACGGGACAGGCGAGAAGGGCTACACCTTC; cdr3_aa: CASSWDGTGEKGYTF
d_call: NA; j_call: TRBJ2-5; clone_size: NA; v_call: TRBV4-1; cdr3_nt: TGCGCCAGCAGCCAAGATCCCGAAGAGACCCAGTACTTC; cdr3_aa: CASSQDPEETQYF
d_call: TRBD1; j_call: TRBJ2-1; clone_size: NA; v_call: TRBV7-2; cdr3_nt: TGTGCCAGCAGACCGGGGACAGACAATGAGCAGTTCTTC; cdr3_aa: CASRPGTDNEQFF
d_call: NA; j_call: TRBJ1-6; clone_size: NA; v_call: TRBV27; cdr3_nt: TGTGCCAGCAGTTTATACGGTTCACCCCTCCACTTT; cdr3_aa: CASSLYGSPLHF
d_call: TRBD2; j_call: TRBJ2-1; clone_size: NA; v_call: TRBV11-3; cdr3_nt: TGTGCCAGCAGCTCGTCGGGACTAGCGGGTGTTGGTGAGCAGTTCTTC; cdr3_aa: CASSSSGLAGVGEQFF
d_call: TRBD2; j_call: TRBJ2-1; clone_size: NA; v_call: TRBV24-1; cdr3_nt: TGTGCCACCAGTGATCCGAACGACTTGGCGGGAGGCGTGGAGCAGTTCTTC; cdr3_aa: CATSDPNDLAGGVEQFF
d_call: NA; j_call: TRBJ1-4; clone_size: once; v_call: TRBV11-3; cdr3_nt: TGTGCCAGCAGCCAAGGGGCGGGGACAACTAATGAAAAACTGTTTTTT; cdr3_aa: CASSQGAGTTNEKLFF